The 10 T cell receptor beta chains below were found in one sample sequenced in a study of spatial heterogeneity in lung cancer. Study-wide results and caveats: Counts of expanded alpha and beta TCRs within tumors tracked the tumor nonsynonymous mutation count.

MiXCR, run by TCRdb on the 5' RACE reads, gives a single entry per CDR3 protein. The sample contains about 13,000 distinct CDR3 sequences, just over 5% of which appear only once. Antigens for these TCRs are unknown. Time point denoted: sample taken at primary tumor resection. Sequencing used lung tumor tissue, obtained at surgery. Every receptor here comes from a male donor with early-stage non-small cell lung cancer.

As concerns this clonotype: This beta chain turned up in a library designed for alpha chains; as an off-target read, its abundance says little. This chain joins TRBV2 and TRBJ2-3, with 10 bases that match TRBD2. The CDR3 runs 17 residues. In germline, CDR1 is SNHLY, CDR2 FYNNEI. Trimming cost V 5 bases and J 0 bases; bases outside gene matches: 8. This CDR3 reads CASSQMTSGLSTDTQYF. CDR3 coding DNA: TGTGCCAGCAGTCAAATGACTAGCGGGCTGAGCACAGATACGCAGTATTTT.

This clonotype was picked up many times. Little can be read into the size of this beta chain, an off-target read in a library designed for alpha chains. CDR3 region: CSATSRQAKLFF. The CDR3 DNA reads as TGCAGTGCCACCAGCCGGCAGGCTAAACTGTTTTTT. The chain couples TRBV20-1 to TRBJ1-4; D gene uncertain. V dropped 6 bases and J dropped 11 bases, with 16 bases sitting between them. Germline CDR1 reads DFQATT; CDR2 reads SNEGSKA (reference sequence). The CDR3 loop spans 12 amino acids.

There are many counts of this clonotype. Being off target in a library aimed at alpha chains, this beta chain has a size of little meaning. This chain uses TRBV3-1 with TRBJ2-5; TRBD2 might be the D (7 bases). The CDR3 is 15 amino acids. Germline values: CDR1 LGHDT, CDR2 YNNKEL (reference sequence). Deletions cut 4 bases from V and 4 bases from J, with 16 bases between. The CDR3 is CASSLRLAGAETQYF. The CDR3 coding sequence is TGTGCCAGCAGCCTTAGACTAGCAGGGGCAGAGACCCAGTACTTC.

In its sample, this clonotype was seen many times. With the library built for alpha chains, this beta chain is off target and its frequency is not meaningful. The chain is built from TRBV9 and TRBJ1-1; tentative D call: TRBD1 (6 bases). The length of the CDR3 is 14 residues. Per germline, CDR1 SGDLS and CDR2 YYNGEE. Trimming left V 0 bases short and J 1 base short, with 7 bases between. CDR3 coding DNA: TGTGCCAGCAGCGTAGAGGGGGAGAACACTGAAGCTTTCTTT. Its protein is CASSVEGENTEAFF.

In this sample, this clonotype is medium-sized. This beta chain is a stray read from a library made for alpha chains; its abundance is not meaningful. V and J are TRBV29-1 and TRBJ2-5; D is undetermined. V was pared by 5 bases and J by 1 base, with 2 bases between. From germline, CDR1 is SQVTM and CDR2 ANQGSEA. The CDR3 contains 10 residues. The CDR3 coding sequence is TGCAGCGTTAGCCAAGAGACCCAGTACTTC. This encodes CSVSQETQYF.

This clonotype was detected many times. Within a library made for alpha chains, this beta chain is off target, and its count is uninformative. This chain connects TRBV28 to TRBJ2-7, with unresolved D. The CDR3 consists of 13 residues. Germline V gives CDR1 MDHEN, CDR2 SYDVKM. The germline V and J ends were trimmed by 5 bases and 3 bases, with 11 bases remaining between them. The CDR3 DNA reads TGTGCCAGCAGTGTCCCGGTCGGCTACGAGCAGTACTTC. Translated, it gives CASSVPVGYEQYF.

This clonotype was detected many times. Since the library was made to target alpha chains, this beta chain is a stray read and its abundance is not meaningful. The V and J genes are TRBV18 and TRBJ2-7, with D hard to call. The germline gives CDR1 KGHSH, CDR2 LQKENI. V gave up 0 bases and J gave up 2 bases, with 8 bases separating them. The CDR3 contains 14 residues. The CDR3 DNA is TGTGCCAGCTCACCACCGTCCTACACCTACGAGCAGTACTTC. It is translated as CASSPPSYTYEQYF.

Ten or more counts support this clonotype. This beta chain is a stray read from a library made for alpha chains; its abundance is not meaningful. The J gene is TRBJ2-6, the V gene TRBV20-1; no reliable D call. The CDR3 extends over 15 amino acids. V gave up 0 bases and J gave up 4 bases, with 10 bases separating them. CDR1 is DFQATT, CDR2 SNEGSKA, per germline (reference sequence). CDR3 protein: CSARDLLAGANVLTF. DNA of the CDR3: TGCAGTGCTAGAGATCTGCTGGCCGGGGCCAACGTCCTGACTTTC.

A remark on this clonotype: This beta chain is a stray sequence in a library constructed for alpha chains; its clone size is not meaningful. As DNA, the CDR3 is TGCGCCAGCAGCCAAGAGGGAGGTACCCAAGACTACGAGCAGTACTTC. Residues: CASSQEGGTQDYEQYF. The chain is built from TRBV4-1 and TRBJ2-7, with a possible D match to TRBD2 (6 bases). The length of the CDR3 is 16 residues. The V gene's germline CDR1 is MGHRA and CDR2 YSYEKL. The V end lost 0 bases, the J end lost 3 bases, and 15 bases lay between the germline ends.

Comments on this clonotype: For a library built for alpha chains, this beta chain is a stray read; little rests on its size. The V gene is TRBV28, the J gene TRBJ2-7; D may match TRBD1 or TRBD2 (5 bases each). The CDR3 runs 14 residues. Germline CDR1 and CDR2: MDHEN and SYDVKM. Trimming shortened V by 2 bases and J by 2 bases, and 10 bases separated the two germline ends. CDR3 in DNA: TGTGCCAGCAGTTTAATAAGGGGAGCCTACGAGCAGTACGTC. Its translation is CASSLIRGAYEQYV.